Listed below are T cell receptor beta chains from one sample, sequenced in a study of blood T cell repertoires in COVID-19. Some clones are missing from TCRdb's copy, which holds only in-frame ones; the method was immunoSEQ multiplex PCR. Altogether some 230,000 clones are present, about 88% being singletons, with the ten largest covering about a tenth. Sequencing was performed on peripheral blood. These receptors came from a woman in her 50s with COVID-19, enrolled during active disease. The CDR3 runs from the conserved cysteine through the conserved F or W. A D gene is named only where the DNA matches it firmly. Size is omitted from some rows. Given values are once, few, many or a class for expanded clones.

cdr3_length: 13
v_call: TRBV5-3
j_call: TRBJ1-2
d_call: TRBD1
clone_size: NA
cdr3_nt: TGTGCCAGAAGCCCTTGGGACAGGGGGAACTACACCTTC
cdr3_aa: CARSPWDRGNYTF

cdr3_length: 15
v_call: TRBV9
j_call: TRBJ1-4
d_call: TRBD1
clone_size: NA
cdr3_nt: TGTGCCAGCAGCCCTCTGACAGGGGGCGGTGAAAAACTGTTTTTT
cdr3_aa: CASSPLTGGGEKLFF

cdr3_length: 13
v_call: TRBV3-1/TRBV3-2
j_call: TRBJ2-2
d_call: TRBD2
clone_size: many
cdr3_nt: TGTGCCTCCGCTAGCGGGGTCACCGGGGAGCTGTTTTTT
cdr3_aa: CASASGVTGELFF

cdr3_length: 14
v_call: TRBV10-2
j_call: TRBJ1-1
d_call: TRBD1
clone_size: NA
cdr3_nt: TGCGCCAGCGCAGGGGGCGGATCCAACACTGAAGCTTTCTTT
cdr3_aa: CASAGGGSNTEAFF

cdr3_length: 16
v_call: TRBV6-1
j_call: TRBJ1-3
d_call: NA
clone_size: once
cdr3_nt: TGTGCCAGCAGTGCCCGGACACTTTATCTTGGAAACACCATATATTTT
cdr3_aa: CASSARTLYLGNTIYF

cdr3_length: 12
v_call: TRBV11-1
j_call: TRBJ1-1
d_call: NA
clone_size: NA
cdr3_nt: TGTGCCAGCAGCTTAATGGCAGGGAAAGCTTTCTTT
cdr3_aa: CASSLMAGKAFF

cdr3_length: 14
v_call: TRBV3-1/TRBV3-2
j_call: TRBJ2-1
d_call: TRBD2
clone_size: NA
cdr3_nt: TGTGCCAGCAGCCCTAGCGGGCGACACAATGAGCAGTTCTTC
cdr3_aa: CASSPSGRHNEQFF

cdr3_length: 11
v_call: TRBV5-1
j_call: TRBJ1-2
d_call: NA
clone_size: NA
cdr3_nt: TGCGCCAGCGGGGAGCACTATGGCTACACCTTC
cdr3_aa: CASGEHYGYTF

cdr3_length: 14
v_call: TRBV30
j_call: TRBJ2-3
d_call: TRBD1
clone_size: NA
cdr3_nt: TGTGCCTGGGCACAGGGGGCGCATTCCGATACGCAGTATTTT
cdr3_aa: CAWAQGAHSDTQYF

cdr3_length: 16
v_call: TRBV7-2
j_call: TRBJ2-5
d_call: TRBD2
clone_size: NA
cdr3_nt: TGTGCCAGCAGCCAGGGACTAGCGGGGGGACAAGAGACCCAGTACTTC
cdr3_aa: CASSQGLAGGQETQYF

cdr3_length: 13
v_call: TRBV2
j_call: TRBJ2-1
d_call: TRBD2
clone_size: NA
cdr3_nt: TGTGCCAGCAGTACCGGGAGGCAAAAGGAGCAGTTCTTC
cdr3_aa: CASSTGRQKEQFF

cdr3_length: 19
v_call: TRBV6-6
j_call: TRBJ1-5
d_call: TRBD1
clone_size: NA
cdr3_nt: TGTGCCAGCAGTCTCCGGGACAGGGGGACGGCCCATAGCAATCAGCCCCAGCATTTT
cdr3_aa: CASSLRDRGTAHSNQPQHF

cdr3_length: 15
v_call: TRBV5-6
j_call: TRBJ1-5
d_call: NA
clone_size: NA
cdr3_nt: TGTGCCAGCAGCTTGAAACAGGTTTCCAATCAGCCCCAGCATTTT
cdr3_aa: CASSLKQVSNQPQHF

cdr3_length: 11
v_call: TRBV3-1/TRBV3-2
j_call: TRBJ1-6
d_call: NA
clone_size: NA
cdr3_nt: TGTGCCAGCAGCCAAGCGTCACCCCTCCACTTT
cdr3_aa: CASSQASPLHF

cdr3_length: 12
v_call: TRBV5-1
j_call: TRBJ2-5
d_call: NA
clone_size: NA
cdr3_nt: TGCGCCAGCAGGGAGGTGGGGGAGACCCAGTACTTC
cdr3_aa: CASREVGETQYF

cdr3_length: 17
v_call: TRBV7-2
j_call: TRBJ1-2
d_call: NA
clone_size: NA
cdr3_nt: TGTGCCAGCAGCTTAGCATGGGGGCAGAGAGATGCCGATGGCTACACCTTC
cdr3_aa: CASSLAWGQRDADGYTF

cdr3_length: 14
v_call: TRBV6-5
j_call: TRBJ1-4
d_call: NA
clone_size: NA
cdr3_nt: TGTGCCAGCGCTACGGAAGGGGCGAGGGAAAAACTGTTTTTT
cdr3_aa: CASATEGAREKLFF

cdr3_length: 14
v_call: TRBV12-5
j_call: TRBJ2-7
d_call: NA
clone_size: NA
cdr3_nt: TGTGCTAGTGGTTTGGTACCTAGAAATTACGAGCAGTACTTC
cdr3_aa: CASGLVPRNYEQYF

cdr3_length: 15
v_call: TRBV7-8
j_call: TRBJ1-6
d_call: NA
clone_size: NA
cdr3_nt: TGTGCCAGCAGCTTAAATAGACAGAAACATTCACCCCTCCACTTT
cdr3_aa: CASSLNRQKHSPLHF

cdr3_length: 15
v_call: TRBV9
j_call: TRBJ2-5
d_call: TRBD1
clone_size: NA
cdr3_nt: TGTGCCAGCAGCTCCCACGGGACAGGGGTTGAGACCCAGTACTTC
cdr3_aa: CASSSHGTGVETQYF

cdr3_length: 15
v_call: TRBV7-2
j_call: TRBJ2-7
d_call: TRBD2
clone_size: NA
cdr3_nt: TGTGCCAGCAGCTTCACTAGCGGACTAGCCTACGAGCAGTACTTC
cdr3_aa: CASSFTSGLAYEQYF

cdr3_length: 14
v_call: TRBV19
j_call: TRBJ1-1
d_call: NA
clone_size: NA
cdr3_nt: TGTGCCAGTACCTCAAGGGGGGGGCTCGCTGAAGCTTTCTTT
cdr3_aa: CASTSRGGLAEAFF